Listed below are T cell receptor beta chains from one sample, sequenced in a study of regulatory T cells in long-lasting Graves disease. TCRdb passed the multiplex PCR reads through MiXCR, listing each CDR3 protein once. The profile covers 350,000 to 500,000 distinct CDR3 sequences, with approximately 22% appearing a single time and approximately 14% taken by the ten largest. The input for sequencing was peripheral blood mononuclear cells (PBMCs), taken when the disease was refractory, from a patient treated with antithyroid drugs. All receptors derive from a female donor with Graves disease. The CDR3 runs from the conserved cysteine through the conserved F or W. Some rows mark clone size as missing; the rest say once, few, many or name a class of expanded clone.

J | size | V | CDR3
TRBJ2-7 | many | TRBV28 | CASSSWGTSNIFEQYF
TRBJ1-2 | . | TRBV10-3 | CAISEGSNYGYTF
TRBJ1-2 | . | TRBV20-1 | CSARVGGNYGYTF
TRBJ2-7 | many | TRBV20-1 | CSAHRGEQYF
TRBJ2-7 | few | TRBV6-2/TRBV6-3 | CASEGGRHEQYF
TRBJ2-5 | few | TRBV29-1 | CSVGTSGLETQYF
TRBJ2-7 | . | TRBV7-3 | CASSLGGGHEQYF
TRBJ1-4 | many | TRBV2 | CASSEGFVKLFF
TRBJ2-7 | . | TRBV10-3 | CAITPGTGAHEQYF
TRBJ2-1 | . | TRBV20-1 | CSARGSGTGYNEQFF
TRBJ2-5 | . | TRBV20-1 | CSALARLRETQYF
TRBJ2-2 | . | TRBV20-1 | CSAPTPKRSNTGELFF
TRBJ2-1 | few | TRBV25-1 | CASSEWGGGGNEQFF
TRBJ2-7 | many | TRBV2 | CASSVGDQYEQYF
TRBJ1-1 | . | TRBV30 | CAWRLVGVTGTEAFF
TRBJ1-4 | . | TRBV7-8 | CASSKIKTGVGEKLFF
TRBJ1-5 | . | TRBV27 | CASSQARGSAQHF
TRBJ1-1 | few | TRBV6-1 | CASRLVDRSTEAFF
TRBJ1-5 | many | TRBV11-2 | CASSPSTGNNQPQHF
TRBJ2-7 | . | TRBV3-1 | CASSHSGTSYEQYF
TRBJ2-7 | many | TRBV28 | CASSYSRLGQVLSYEQYF
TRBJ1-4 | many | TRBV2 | CASSEAPGLGDEKLFF
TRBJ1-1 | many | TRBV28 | CASSFDRRKGLMTEAFF
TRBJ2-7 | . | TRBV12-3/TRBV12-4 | CASSSSFAGQGGSFPREQYF
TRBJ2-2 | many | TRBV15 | CATSRGGTSGKTGELFF
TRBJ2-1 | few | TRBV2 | CASRDSALSYNEQFF
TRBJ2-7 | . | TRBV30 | CAWSSLGVAGGSYEQYF
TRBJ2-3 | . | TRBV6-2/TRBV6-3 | CASTRGRGRPPDTQYF
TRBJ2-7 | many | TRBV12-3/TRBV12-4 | CASRSFSGDYEQYF
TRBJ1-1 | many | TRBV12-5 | CASGFGGTGVTEAFF
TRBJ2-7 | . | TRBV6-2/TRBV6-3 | CASKVDIPYEQYF
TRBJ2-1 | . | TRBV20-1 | CSATAPRGSSSEQFF
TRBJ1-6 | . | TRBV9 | CASSFSGDSNSPLHF
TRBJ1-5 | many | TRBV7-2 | CASSTTGYSNQPQHF
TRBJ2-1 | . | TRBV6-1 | CASSPTLAGTYNEQFF
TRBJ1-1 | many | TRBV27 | CASSLFPREYTEAFF
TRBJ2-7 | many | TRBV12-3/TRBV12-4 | CASSSSQGSYEQYF
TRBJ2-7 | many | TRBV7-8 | CASSLKSPLGSYEQYF
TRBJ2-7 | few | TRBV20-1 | CSARRDSPYEQYF
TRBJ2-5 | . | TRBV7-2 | CASSLIPDHGEGTQYF
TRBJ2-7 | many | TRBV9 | CASAMDSHEQYF
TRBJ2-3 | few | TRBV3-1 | CASSQDWSSGDTQYF
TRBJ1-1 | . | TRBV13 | CASSSHRVIEAFF
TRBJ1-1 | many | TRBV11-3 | CASSLNVLGEAFF
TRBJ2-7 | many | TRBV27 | CASTTTRGTYEQYF
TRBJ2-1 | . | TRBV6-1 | CASTLTEGSLYNEQFF
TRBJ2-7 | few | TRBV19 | CASSPRREGLDEQYF
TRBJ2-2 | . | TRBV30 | CAWNSLNTGELFF
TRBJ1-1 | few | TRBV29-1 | CSVIVDRTEAFF
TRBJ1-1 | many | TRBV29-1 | CSVDRGRSEAFF
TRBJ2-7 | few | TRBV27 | CASSGTSGWSSYEQYF
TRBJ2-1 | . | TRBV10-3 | CAISGGRGYNEQFF
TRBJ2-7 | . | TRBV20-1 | CSASSTSRGSYEQYF
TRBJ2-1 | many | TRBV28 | CASSKARSGSYNEQFF
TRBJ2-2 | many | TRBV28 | CASSYPGREVSVGGELFF
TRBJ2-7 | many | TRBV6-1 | CASSEDSIGYEQYF
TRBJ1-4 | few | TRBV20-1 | CSARDDRGPEKLFF
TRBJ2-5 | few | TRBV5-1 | CASSPVRGGETQYF
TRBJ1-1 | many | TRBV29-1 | CSVLSGVNTEAFF